This TCR beta chain appears in the sequencing data of a study of CD49a tissue-resident CD8 T cells in human skin (dated by TCRdb to 2016 to 2017). Context from the whole study: The study looked at subsets of tissue-resident memory CD8+ T cells in human skin, with the subsets defined by expression of CD49a, CD69 and CD103.

For 5 or 6 healthy donors, CD8+ T cells were sorted from blood, dermis and epidermis, and the TCR beta CDR3 regions of these cells were analysed. All TCR-sequenced donors were healthy individuals, and each provided both blood and skin samples. Sorting was used to isolate CD8+ T cell populations ahead of TCR beta sequencing. Skin was separated into dermal and epidermal compartments before T cells were analysed. Receptor amplification or capture employed the immunoSEQ multiplex PCR assay. In the source study's methods: Frequencies of TCR V beta family usage were compared among the sorted CD8+ T cell populations from blood, dermis and epidermis. Entries here come from immuneACCESS through TCRdb and include only in-frame sequences with V and J called. Some clones fail to appear in such tables; in the studies checked, an unresolved V gene covers under half of the shortfall, and the cause of the remainder is unknown. D and trimming come from the DNA, and the V and J calls and clone size come from that table. In all, the sample holds roughly 1,100 clones, and 78% of those were seen once. The ten largest clonotypes hold roughly a tenth of the sample.

Concerning this clone itself: Its antigen is unknown. No clone much larger than this one lies a single base away; base qualities are absent.

Via the germline V gene, CDR1 is SGHVS and CDR2 FQNEAQ. The CDR3 has 14 amino acids, counting the end cysteine and phenylalanine. Only the CDR3 region is kept as DNA, spanning 42 bases read in frame from base 1. Trimming takes 4 bases from V and 4 bases from J, and the germline ends sit 12 bases apart. The TCR originated in a human donor in good health. This chain joins TRBV7-8 to TRBJ2-3, with a weak D call of TRBD2 (6 bases match). Material for sequencing was CD103- CD8+ T cells sorted from skin dermis. The CDR3 region has the sequence CASSSGGSSDTQYF. The DNA sequence follows: TGTGCCAGCAGCTCCGGGGGATCGTCAGATACGCAGTATTTT. The full variable domain, with segments outside the CDR3 supplied by the reference TRBV7-8 and TRBJ2-3 proteins, appears as GAGVSQSPRYKVAKRGQDVALRCDPISGHVSLFWYQQALGQGPEFLTYFQNEAQLDKSGLPSDRFFAERPEGSVSTLKIQRTQQEDSAVYLCASSSGGSSDTQYFGPGTRLTVL.